The clone carrying this T cell receptor (beta chain) was counted only a few times. What it binds is unknown. The authors produced TCR alpha and TCR beta cDNA libraries with sample barcodes and UMIs by 5'RACE using constant-segment primers. TCRdb independently ran MiXCR on the 5' RACE reads; one entry per CDR3 protein. This sample yields around 310,000 distinct CDR3 sequences, of which approximately 22% are seen a single time; around a fifth belongs to the top ten. V was shortened by 10 bases and J by 6 bases, with 9 bases between the two germline ends. The CDR3 has 10 residues. These data come from a study of T-cell memory formation after mild COVID-19. As for the study in general: TCR clusters were mostly confined to one donor each. Notes on the study in general: The CD4+ clones that contracted clustered mainly within CM and EM, and the CD8+ clones concentrated in EMRA. Clones shrinking from day 15 to 85 showed even CD4/CD8 mixes; later expanders tilted CD4+.

The receptor's source is a young man who had mild COVID-19 (a few samples of this study predate the infection). Cell type and time point are not known. Sequenced: PBMCs or a T cell subset sorted from them (not recorded which). The genes are TRBV12-3 or TRBV12-4 and TRBJ1-1; D is uncertain. CDR3 in amino acids: CATRVAEAFF. CDR3 sequence (DNA): TGTGCCACAAGGGTTGCTGAAGCTTTCTTT.